This is a list of T cell receptor beta chains from one sample in a study of blood T cell repertoires in COVID-19. The data were produced by immunoSEQ multiplex PCR, yet TCRdb's version contains in-frame clones alone and is incomplete. The sample shows tens of thousands of clones, around 82% of them seen only once. The sequenced material came from peripheral blood. The receptors were sampled from a man aged 55 to 70 with COVID-19, enrolled during active disease. Both conserved end residues are part of each CDR3. A D gene is named only where the DNA matches it firmly.

TRBV28	NA	TRBJ1-4	CASSSGTRTGGLEKLFF	TGTGCCAGCAGTTCCGGCACTAGAACGGGGGGTCTTGAAAAACTGTTTTTT
TRBV7-9	NA	TRBJ1-3	CASSEIQGTGNTIYF	TGTGCCAGCAGCGAAATTCAGGGGACTGGAAACACCATATATTTT
TRBV5-1	TRBD2	TRBJ2-3	CASGREGVADTQYF	TGCGCCAGCGGGCGGGAGGGTGTGGCAGATACGCAGTATTTT
TRBV24-1	NA	TRBJ2-2	CATSPIGGELFF	TGTGCCACCAGTCCCATCGGCGGGGAGCTGTTTTTT
TRBV11-2	NA	TRBJ1-1	CASSLDREVVAFF	TGTGCCAGCAGCTTAGATAGGGAGGTGGTAGCTTTCTTT
TRBV7-2	TRBD2	TRBJ2-7	CASSLAGLAGGYEQYF	TGTGCCAGCAGCTTAGCCGGACTAGCGGGGGGCTACGAGCAGTACTTC
TRBV7-9	TRBD1	TRBJ2-2	CASSSYRGRTGELFF	TGTGCCAGCAGCTCCTACAGGGGGCGCACCGGGGAGCTGTTTTTT
TRBV6-5	NA	TRBJ1-1	CASSYSRGLNTEAFF	TGTGCCAGCAGTTACTCGAGAGGCTTGAACACTGAAGCTTTCTTT
TRBV5-1	TRBD2	TRBJ2-4	CASSPDGGLATKNIQYF	TGCGCCAGCAGCCCAGATGGGGGACTAGCGACCAAAAACATTCAGTACTTC
TRBV30	NA	TRBJ1-5	CAWSSGVNSQPQHF	TGTGCCTGGAGCTCGGGGGTGAATAGTCAGCCCCAGCATTTT
TRBV9	NA	TRBJ2-1	CASSVGSGGAYNEQFF	TGTGCCAGCAGCGTAGGTTCCGGGGGAGCCTACAATGAGCAGTTCTTC
TRBV7-9	NA	TRBJ1-1	CASSLGVGNTEAFF	TGTGCCAGCAGCTTAGGGGTCGGGAATACTGAAGCTTTCTTT
TRBV7-3	NA	TRBJ2-1	CASSLTRDNEQFF	TGTGCCAGCAGCTTAACCCGGGACAATGAGCAGTTCTTC
TRBV5-1	NA	TRBJ2-7	CASSSAAGGAGYEQYF	TGCGCCAGCAGCTCAGCCGCCGGGGGAGCAGGCTACGAGCAGTACTTC
TRBV19	TRBD1	TRBJ1-4	CASSSPQGAVSEKLFF	TGTGCCAGTAGTTCCCCACAGGGGGCAGTAAGTGAAAAACTGTTTTTT